Given below is one T cell receptor (beta chain) in context. Its antigen is not known. The record originates from a study of lymphopenia after photon versus proton radiotherapy. Study-wide findings and caveats: Larger post-nadir TCR diversity loss correlated inversely with survival in deceased patients. Survival link was tested only in deceased patients; proton benefit remains a possibility. Post-nadir diversity loss with photons came from oligoclonal expansion, particularly CD8+ Temra cells.

TCRdb's copy holds only in-frame clones and misses some; the assay was immunoSEQ multiplex PCR. The table lists some 20,000 clones, under 95% of them singletons. Germline assignment: CDR1 SEHNR and CDR2 FQNEAQ (reference sequence). The CDR3 loop spans 15 amino acids. Trimming left V 6 bases short and J 4 bases short, with 15 bases between. V gene TRBV7-9 combines with J gene TRBJ1-4, with D possibly TRBD1 on 5 matching bases. The sequencing here drew on peripheral blood, taken from a patient treated with photon-based radiotherapy. This sequence was found in a man between 60 and 70 years old with pancreatic cancer. Here the CDR3 reads CASSPWRGGNEKLFF. CDR3 nucleotides: TGTGCCAGCAGTCCGTGGCGTGGGGGTAATGAAAAACTGTTTTTT.